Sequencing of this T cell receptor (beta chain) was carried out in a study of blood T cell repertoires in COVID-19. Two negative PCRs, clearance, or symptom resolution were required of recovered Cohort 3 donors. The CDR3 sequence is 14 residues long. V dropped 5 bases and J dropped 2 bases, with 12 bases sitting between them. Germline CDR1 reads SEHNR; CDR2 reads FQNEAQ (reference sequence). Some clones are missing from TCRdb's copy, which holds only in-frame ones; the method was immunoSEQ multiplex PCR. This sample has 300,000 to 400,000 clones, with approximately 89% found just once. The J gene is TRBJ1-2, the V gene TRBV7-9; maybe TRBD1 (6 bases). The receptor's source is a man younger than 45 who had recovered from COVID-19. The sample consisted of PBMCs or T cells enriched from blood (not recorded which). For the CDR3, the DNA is TGTGCCAGCAGCCCTCGGACAGCGAACTATGGCTACACCTTC. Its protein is CASSPRTANYGYTF. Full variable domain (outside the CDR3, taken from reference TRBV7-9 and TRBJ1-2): DTGVSQNPRHKITKRGQNVTFRCDPISEHNRLYWYRQTLGQGPEFLTYFQNEAQLEKSRLLSDRFSAERPKGSFSTLEIQRTEQGDSAMYLCASSPRTANYGYTFGSGTRLTVV.